These T cell receptor beta chains were read from a single sample in a study of T cells in localized non-small cell lung cancer. Produced via immunoSEQ multiplex PCR; TCRdb's table is partial and in-frame only. This sample has roughly 30,000 clones; roughly 90% occur once, and the top ten carry approximately 3%. The input for sequencing was peripheral blood, taken before any cancer treatment. The receptors originated from a woman aged 18 to 55 with stage I lung adenocarcinoma. Both conserved end residues are part of each CDR3. A D gene is named only where the DNA matches it firmly. Clone size, where shown, is once, few, many, or a class for clones that have expanded.

TRBJ2-2 | TRBV7-3 | NA | NA | CASSASADRFLNTGELFF | TGTGCCAGCAGCGCCTCTGCCGACAGGTTCCTAAACACCGGGGAGCTGTTTTTT
TRBJ1-3 | TRBV11-3 | NA | NA | CASSLASLPSSGNTIYF | TGTGCCAGCAGCTTAGCTTCGCTCCCTAGCTCTGGAAACACCATATATTTT
TRBJ2-2 | TRBV7-2 | NA | TRBD1 | CASSLRQGGGSGELFF | TGTGCCAGCAGCCTCCGACAGGGGGGTGGATCCGGGGAGCTGTTTTTT
TRBJ2-3 | TRBV21-1 | NA | NA | CASSKDPAGSTDTQYF | TGTGCCAGCAGCAAAGATCCAGCGGGGTCCACAGATACGCAGTATTTT
TRBJ2-1 | TRBV2 | NA | NA | CASSVEQSSYNEQFF | TGTGCCAGCAGCGTGGAGCAGAGCTCCTACAATGAGCAGTTCTTC
TRBJ2-1 | TRBV27 | NA | NA | CASSFLSGNSYNEQFF | TGTGCCAGCAGTTTTCTGAGCGGTAACTCCTACAATGAGCAGTTCTTC
TRBJ2-1 | TRBV2 | NA | NA | CASRGLGGNEQFF | TGTGCCAGCAGGGGCTTAGGGGGGAATGAGCAGTTCTTC
TRBJ1-4 | TRBV6-5 | NA | NA | CASSRRAGFNEKLFF | TGTGCCAGCAGCCGACGGGCGGGATTCAATGAAAAACTGTTTTTT
TRBJ1-5 | TRBV28 | NA | NA | CASRWEGLGGGQPQHF | TGTGCCAGCAGATGGGAAGGACTCGGGGGGGGTCAGCCCCAGCATTTT
TRBJ2-3 | TRBV5-1 | NA | TRBD2 | CASSPLLAGVVDTQYF | TGCGCCAGCAGCCCCTTACTAGCGGGAGTTGTGGATACGCAGTATTTT
TRBJ1-1 | TRBV5-1 | NA | TRBD1 | CASSLGRGLLMNTEAFF | TGCGCCAGCAGCTTGGGCAGGGGGCTCTTGATGAACACTGAAGCTTTCTTT
TRBJ2-1 | TRBV13 | NA | TRBD2 | CASTQGLAGYSPLGNEQFF | TGTGCCAGCACCCAGGGACTAGCGGGATACTCCCCCCTAGGCAATGAGCAGTTCTTC
TRBJ2-7 | TRBV19 | NA | NA | CASSIGQAYSYEQYF | TGTGCCAGTAGTATAGGACAGGCCTACTCCTACGAGCAGTACTTC
TRBJ2-3 | TRBV2 | NA | TRBD1 | CASSEFEGDRVGPLNKQYF | TGTGCCAGCAGTGAATTCGAAGGGGACAGGGTTGGGCCACTGAATAAGCAGTATTTT
TRBJ2-2 | TRBV7-4 | once | TRBD2 | CASSRPLAGNTGELFF | TGTGCCAGCAGCCGTCCACTAGCGGGGAACACCGGGGAGCTGTTTTTT
TRBJ1-3 | TRBV2 | NA | NA | CASSAPLGDSGNTIYF | TGTGCCAGCAGTGCTCCCCTTGGGGATTCTGGAAACACCATATATTTT
TRBJ2-1 | TRBV28 | NA | TRBD2 | CASSASGSKEFF | TGTGCCAGCAGTGCGAGCGGGAGTAAGGAGTTCTTC
TRBJ1-5 | TRBV30 | once | NA | CAWSVMGVGIQPQHF | TGTGCCTGGAGTGTAATGGGGGTAGGGATTCAGCCCCAGCATTTT